This is a list of T cell receptor beta chains from one sample in a study of identifying expanded T cells in peripheral blood. Data came from immunoSEQ multiplex PCR; TCRdb stores just in-frame clones and leaves some out. The profile shows fewer than 130,000 clones, around 89% of them singletons. Source material: blood. These receptors were collected from a person between 18 and 75 years old in good health. Each CDR3 is given with its conserved first and last residue. D genes are given only for firm matches. The size of a clone is reported for some rows only, either as once, few or many, or as a class for expanded clones.

cdr3_nt: TGTGCCAGCAGCTTAGGGGCAGGGATTAGTCAGGACGAGCAGTACTTC
cdr3_aa: CASSLGAGISQDEQYF
clone_size: NA
d_call: NA
j_call: TRBJ2-7
cdr3_length: 16
v_call: TRBV7-6

cdr3_nt: TGTGCCAGCAGTTTGACGGGCGCGCCAGAGACCCAGTACTTC
cdr3_aa: CASSLTGAPETQYF
clone_size: NA
d_call: NA
j_call: TRBJ2-5
cdr3_length: 14
v_call: TRBV6-5

cdr3_nt: TGTGCCAGCACCCCCTCCGGGACAGTCTATGGCTACACCTTC
cdr3_aa: CASTPSGTVYGYTF
clone_size: NA
d_call: TRBD1
j_call: TRBJ1-2
cdr3_length: 14
v_call: TRBV6-5

cdr3_nt: TGTGCCAGCAGCGACCGGGGCCTTCAGTGGCATTTT
cdr3_aa: CASSDRGLQWHF
clone_size: few
d_call: NA
j_call: TRBJ1-5
cdr3_length: 12
v_call: TRBV7-2

cdr3_nt: TGTGCCAGCAGCCCCCGCGGCCCAGGGGAGACCCAGTACTTC
cdr3_aa: CASSPRGPGETQYF
clone_size: once
d_call: NA
j_call: TRBJ2-5
cdr3_length: 14
v_call: TRBV11-1

cdr3_nt: TGTGCCAGCAGCTCCGGGACGGGCTACGAGCAGTACTTC
cdr3_aa: CASSSGTGYEQYF
clone_size: NA
d_call: NA
j_call: TRBJ2-7
cdr3_length: 13
v_call: TRBV7-2

cdr3_nt: TGTGCCAGCAGTTTCGACAGGGGAAATGAGCAGTTCTTC
cdr3_aa: CASSFDRGNEQFF
clone_size: NA
d_call: TRBD1
j_call: TRBJ2-1
cdr3_length: 13
v_call: TRBV5-4

cdr3_nt: TGTGCCACCAGCAGAGAACGGGCGGGGGACTACGAGCAGTACTTC
cdr3_aa: CATSRERAGDYEQYF
clone_size: NA
d_call: TRBD2
j_call: TRBJ2-7
cdr3_length: 15
v_call: TRBV15

cdr3_nt: TGTGCCACCAGCAGAGATCCGGGTTTGGGGGACGAGCAGTACTTC
cdr3_aa: CATSRDPGLGDEQYF
clone_size: NA
d_call: NA
j_call: TRBJ2-7
cdr3_length: 15
v_call: TRBV15

cdr3_nt: TGCGCCAGCAGCCCAGGGGGCCAAGGAGTCAGCTACACCTTC
cdr3_aa: CASSPGGQGVSYTF
clone_size: NA
d_call: TRBD1
j_call: TRBJ1-2
cdr3_length: 14
v_call: TRBV4-3

cdr3_nt: TGCGCCAGCAGCCAAGATCCACTACCCGGGACGCCGGGGGGAGGCTACACCTTC
cdr3_aa: CASSQDPLPGTPGGGYTF
clone_size: NA
d_call: NA
j_call: TRBJ1-2
cdr3_length: 18
v_call: TRBV4-3

cdr3_nt: TGCGCCAGCAGCCAAGAAGGGGCCAGGGTGAACGAGCAGTACTTC
cdr3_aa: CASSQEGARVNEQYF
clone_size: NA
d_call: NA
j_call: TRBJ2-7
cdr3_length: 15
v_call: TRBV4-3

cdr3_nt: TGTGCCAGCAGCGGGACAGGGGGTGGGAAAAGGTACTTC
cdr3_aa: CASSGTGGGKRYF
clone_size: NA
d_call: TRBD1
j_call: TRBJ2-5
cdr3_length: 13
v_call: TRBV27

cdr3_nt: TGCGCCAGCAGCCGCGCACCCGGTGGGGAGCCCCAGCATTTT
cdr3_aa: CASSRAPGGEPQHF
clone_size: NA
d_call: NA
j_call: TRBJ1-5
cdr3_length: 14
v_call: TRBV4-1

cdr3_nt: TGTGCCAGCAGCTTAGTCGCCCATCGGGAGACCCAGTACTTC
cdr3_aa: CASSLVAHRETQYF
clone_size: NA
d_call: NA
j_call: TRBJ2-5
cdr3_length: 14
v_call: TRBV7-2

cdr3_nt: TGTGCCAGCAGCTTTCCTTCGAGGGGCAACACTGAAGCTTTCTTT
cdr3_aa: CASSFPSRGNTEAFF
clone_size: once
d_call: NA
j_call: TRBJ1-1
cdr3_length: 15
v_call: TRBV28

cdr3_nt: TGTGCCAGCAGCTTCAGGGGACCTACCTACGAGCAGTACTTC
cdr3_aa: CASSFRGPTYEQYF
clone_size: NA
d_call: NA
j_call: TRBJ2-7
cdr3_length: 14
v_call: TRBV5-6

cdr3_nt: TGTGCCAGCAGTACACCTATGAGAAGGTACAATGAGCAGTTCTTC
cdr3_aa: CASSTPMRRYNEQFF
clone_size: NA
d_call: NA
j_call: TRBJ2-1
cdr3_length: 15
v_call: TRBV2

cdr3_nt: TGTGCCAGCAGACAGACCGCTAATGAAAAACTGTTTTTT
cdr3_aa: CASRQTANEKLFF
clone_size: NA
d_call: NA
j_call: TRBJ1-4
cdr3_length: 13
v_call: TRBV6-5

cdr3_nt: TGTGCCAGCAGCCGGAGACTAGCGGGGGGCACAGATACGCAGTATTTT
cdr3_aa: CASSRRLAGGTDTQYF
clone_size: NA
d_call: TRBD2
j_call: TRBJ2-3
cdr3_length: 16
v_call: TRBV4-2

cdr3_nt: TGCAGCATACAGAGGGGGAGCACAGATACGCAGTATTTT
cdr3_aa: CSIQRGSTDTQYF
clone_size: NA
d_call: NA
j_call: TRBJ2-3
cdr3_length: 13
v_call: TRBV29-1

cdr3_nt: TGTGCCAGCAGCAAAAGACCCCCAGCTTTGCTCACAGATACGCAGTATTTT
cdr3_aa: CASSKRPPALLTDTQYF
clone_size: once
d_call: NA
j_call: TRBJ2-3
cdr3_length: 17
v_call: TRBV21-1

cdr3_nt: TGTGCCAGCAGCAACGGAGCGGGGGCCTTGGGGAAGCAGTACTTC
cdr3_aa: CASSNGAGALGKQYF
clone_size: NA
d_call: NA
j_call: TRBJ2-7
cdr3_length: 15
v_call: TRBV21-1

cdr3_nt: TGCGCCAGCAGCTTGGAAAGCCGGGACACCACCTACGAGCAGTACTTC
cdr3_aa: CASSLESRDTTYEQYF
clone_size: large
d_call: NA
j_call: TRBJ2-7
cdr3_length: 16
v_call: TRBV5-1

cdr3_nt: TGTGCCTGGAGCAAAGGATGGGGACAGAGACGCACAGATACGCAGTATTTT
cdr3_aa: CAWSKGWGQRRTDTQYF
clone_size: NA
d_call: TRBD1
j_call: TRBJ2-3
cdr3_length: 17
v_call: TRBV30

cdr3_nt: TGTGCCAGCAGCAAACAGGGGTCAATATCTAACTATGGCTACACCTTC
cdr3_aa: CASSKQGSISNYGYTF
clone_size: once
d_call: TRBD1
j_call: TRBJ1-2
cdr3_length: 16
v_call: TRBV5-4

cdr3_nt: TGTGCCAGTAGTATAGGGGCCACTTCCTACGAGCAGTACTTC
cdr3_aa: CASSIGATSYEQYF
clone_size: NA
d_call: NA
j_call: TRBJ2-7
cdr3_length: 14
v_call: TRBV19

cdr3_nt: TGTGCCAGCAGAGATACGGACGGGCTTGGCTACACCTTC
cdr3_aa: CASRDTDGLGYTF
clone_size: NA
d_call: NA
j_call: TRBJ1-2
cdr3_length: 13
v_call: TRBV9

cdr3_nt: TGTGCCAGCAGTTGGACAGGGGGCACTGAAGCTTTCTTT
cdr3_aa: CASSWTGGTEAFF
clone_size: NA
d_call: TRBD1
j_call: TRBJ1-1
cdr3_length: 13
v_call: TRBV6-5

cdr3_nt: TGTGCCAGCAGGGTTACAGGGTTAACTAATGAAAAACTGTTTTTT
cdr3_aa: CASRVTGLTNEKLFF
clone_size: NA
d_call: NA
j_call: TRBJ1-4
cdr3_length: 15
v_call: TRBV6-5

cdr3_nt: TGCGCCAGCAGCCAAGATTGGGTTTCTAATGAGCAGTTCTTC
cdr3_aa: CASSQDWVSNEQFF
clone_size: NA
d_call: NA
j_call: TRBJ2-1
cdr3_length: 14
v_call: TRBV4-3

cdr3_nt: TGTGCCAGCACGTTGGAGGGGGCACGGGATACGCAGTATTTT
cdr3_aa: CASTLEGARDTQYF
clone_size: NA
d_call: NA
j_call: TRBJ2-3
cdr3_length: 14
v_call: TRBV6-6

cdr3_nt: TGTGCCAGTAGTATAGGCTTGAGACTAGCGGGGACGGAGGAGCAGTACTTC
cdr3_aa: CASSIGLRLAGTEEQYF
clone_size: once
d_call: TRBD2
j_call: TRBJ2-7
cdr3_length: 17
v_call: TRBV19

cdr3_nt: TGTGCCAGAAGCCTTACAGGGTTCGCTGGAAACACCATATATTTT
cdr3_aa: CARSLTGFAGNTIYF
clone_size: NA
d_call: NA
j_call: TRBJ1-3
cdr3_length: 15
v_call: TRBV5-3

cdr3_nt: TGTGCTAGTGGTTTAGGAGCCTCCCTTAACCATCGGGAGCTGTTTTTT
cdr3_aa: CASGLGASLNHRELFF
clone_size: NA
d_call: NA
j_call: TRBJ2-2
cdr3_length: 16
v_call: TRBV12-5

cdr3_nt: TGTGCCAGCAGTGAAGGGCCGGGAGGCTTGAGGCCCCAGCATTTT
cdr3_aa: CASSEGPGGLRPQHF
clone_size: few
d_call: NA
j_call: TRBJ1-5
cdr3_length: 15
v_call: TRBV6-1

cdr3_nt: TGTGCCAGCAGCTTGGGGGGAGCGGGGGGGCACAATGAGCAGTTCTTC
cdr3_aa: CASSLGGAGGHNEQFF
clone_size: NA
d_call: TRBD2
j_call: TRBJ2-1
cdr3_length: 16
v_call: TRBV5-4

cdr3_nt: TGTGCCAGCAGACCAGGGACAGCCTACGAGCAGTACTTC
cdr3_aa: CASRPGTAYEQYF
clone_size: NA
d_call: TRBD1
j_call: TRBJ2-7
cdr3_length: 13
v_call: TRBV28

cdr3_nt: TGTGCCAGCAGCTTTTTGGCAGACAATGAGCAGTTCTTC
cdr3_aa: CASSFLADNEQFF
clone_size: once
d_call: NA
j_call: TRBJ2-1
cdr3_length: 13
v_call: TRBV11-2

cdr3_nt: TGTGCCAGCAGCCTAGTCCCGGGACAGGTGGAAGAGCAGTACTTC
cdr3_aa: CASSLVPGQVEEQYF
clone_size: NA
d_call: TRBD1
j_call: TRBJ2-7
cdr3_length: 15
v_call: TRBV6-5

cdr3_nt: TGTGCCAGCAGCCCCGGGGGGTTCAGGAATGAGCAGTTCTTC
cdr3_aa: CASSPGGFRNEQFF
clone_size: NA
d_call: TRBD2
j_call: TRBJ2-1
cdr3_length: 14
v_call: TRBV28

cdr3_nt: TGCCCCGGGGCCCCCTCCGACAGGGATAGTCAGCCCCAGCATTTT
cdr3_aa: CPGAPSDRDSQPQHF
clone_size: NA
d_call: TRBD1
j_call: TRBJ1-5
cdr3_length: 15
v_call: TRBV5-1

cdr3_nt: TGCGCCAGCAGCCAACACCCGGTTGAGGGGGCGAGAAGAGTGAACACTGAAGCTTTCTTT
cdr3_aa: CASSQHPVEGARRVNTEAFF
clone_size: NA
d_call: TRBD1
j_call: TRBJ1-1
cdr3_length: 20
v_call: TRBV4-3

cdr3_nt: TGTGCCAGCAGTGAGGATTACTTAGCGGGGGGGCAGAGAGATACGCAGTATTTT
cdr3_aa: CASSEDYLAGGQRDTQYF
clone_size: NA
d_call: TRBD2
j_call: TRBJ2-3
cdr3_length: 18
v_call: TRBV6-1

cdr3_nt: TGTGCCAGCAGCCCCGGGACAGGGGAAGCTTTCTTT
cdr3_aa: CASSPGTGEAFF
clone_size: NA
d_call: TRBD1
j_call: TRBJ1-1
cdr3_length: 12
v_call: TRBV11-3

cdr3_nt: TGTGCCAGCAACGGGGGGCTGTACAATGAGCAGTTCTTC
cdr3_aa: CASNGGLYNEQFF
clone_size: NA
d_call: NA
j_call: TRBJ2-1
cdr3_length: 13
v_call: TRBV2

cdr3_nt: TGTGCCAGCAGTTACGGGACAGGGGTGGCGGACGAGCAGTACTTC
cdr3_aa: CASSYGTGVADEQYF
clone_size: few
d_call: TRBD1
j_call: TRBJ2-7
cdr3_length: 15
v_call: TRBV6-5

cdr3_nt: TGTGCCAGCAGCTTTAGTTTTGCTGGGGCCAACGTCCTGACTTTC
cdr3_aa: CASSFSFAGANVLTF
clone_size: NA
d_call: NA
j_call: TRBJ2-6
cdr3_length: 15
v_call: TRBV7-2

cdr3_nt: TGTGCCAGCAGTCAGACTCCGGGACAGGGGGTAGGGCAGTACTTC
cdr3_aa: CASSQTPGQGVGQYF
clone_size: NA
d_call: TRBD1
j_call: TRBJ2-7
cdr3_length: 15
v_call: TRBV7-2

cdr3_nt: TGTGCCAGCACCACTGGGGGGGGGACCTACAATGAGCAGTTCTTC
cdr3_aa: CASTTGGGTYNEQFF
clone_size: NA
d_call: TRBD2
j_call: TRBJ2-1
cdr3_length: 15
v_call: TRBV6-5

cdr3_nt: TGTGCCAGCAGCTTAGCGAGTTGGGACCCGAGCACAGATACGCAGTATTTT
cdr3_aa: CASSLASWDPSTDTQYF
clone_size: NA
d_call: NA
j_call: TRBJ2-3
cdr3_length: 17
v_call: TRBV7-2

cdr3_nt: TGTGCCAGCAGCCAAGAGCCCAACCAAGGTGAGCAGTTCTTC
cdr3_aa: CASSQEPNQGEQFF
clone_size: NA
d_call: NA
j_call: TRBJ2-1
cdr3_length: 14
v_call: TRBV14

cdr3_nt: TGCGCCAGCAGACGACAGGGGAACACTGAAGCTTTCTTT
cdr3_aa: CASRRQGNTEAFF
clone_size: NA
d_call: TRBD1
j_call: TRBJ1-1
cdr3_length: 13
v_call: TRBV4-1

cdr3_nt: TGTGCCAGCAGCGCAACAGGGGGCAGGTACGAGCAGTACTTC
cdr3_aa: CASSATGGRYEQYF
clone_size: NA
d_call: TRBD1
j_call: TRBJ2-7
cdr3_length: 14
v_call: TRBV7-9

cdr3_nt: TGTGCCAGCAGCTTAGAACCGCCGGGCAGCCCCCTTAACGGGGAGCTGTTTTTT
cdr3_aa: CASSLEPPGSPLNGELFF
clone_size: NA
d_call: NA
j_call: TRBJ2-2
cdr3_length: 18
v_call: TRBV7-6

cdr3_nt: TGTGCCAGCAGCCCAATAGGCAACAGGGGGTCTAACTATGGCTACACCTTC
cdr3_aa: CASSPIGNRGSNYGYTF
clone_size: NA
d_call: TRBD1
j_call: TRBJ1-2
cdr3_length: 17
v_call: TRBV9

cdr3_nt: TGCGCCAGCAGCTTGGACGGGGGGATTTCTGGAAACACCATATATTTT
cdr3_aa: CASSLDGGISGNTIYF
clone_size: few
d_call: NA
j_call: TRBJ1-3
cdr3_length: 16
v_call: TRBV5-1